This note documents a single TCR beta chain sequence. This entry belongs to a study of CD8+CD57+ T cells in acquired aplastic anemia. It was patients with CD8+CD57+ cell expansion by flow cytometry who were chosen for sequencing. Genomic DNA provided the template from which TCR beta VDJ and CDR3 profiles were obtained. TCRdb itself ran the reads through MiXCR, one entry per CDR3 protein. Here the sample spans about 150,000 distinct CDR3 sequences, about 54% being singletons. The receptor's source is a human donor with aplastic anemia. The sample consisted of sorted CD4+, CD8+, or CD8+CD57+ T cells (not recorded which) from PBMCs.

In nucleotides, the CDR3 is TGTGCCAGCAGCCCCGCCCCACGGGCCAGAGAGGGCTACACCTTC. Translation gives CASSPAPRAREGYTF. This chain connects TRBV25-1 to TRBJ1-2; D is unclear. CDR1 MGHDK and CDR2 SYGVNS come from the germline V gene. V lost 6 bases and J lost 8, with 22 bases in between. The CDR3 consists of 15 residues.